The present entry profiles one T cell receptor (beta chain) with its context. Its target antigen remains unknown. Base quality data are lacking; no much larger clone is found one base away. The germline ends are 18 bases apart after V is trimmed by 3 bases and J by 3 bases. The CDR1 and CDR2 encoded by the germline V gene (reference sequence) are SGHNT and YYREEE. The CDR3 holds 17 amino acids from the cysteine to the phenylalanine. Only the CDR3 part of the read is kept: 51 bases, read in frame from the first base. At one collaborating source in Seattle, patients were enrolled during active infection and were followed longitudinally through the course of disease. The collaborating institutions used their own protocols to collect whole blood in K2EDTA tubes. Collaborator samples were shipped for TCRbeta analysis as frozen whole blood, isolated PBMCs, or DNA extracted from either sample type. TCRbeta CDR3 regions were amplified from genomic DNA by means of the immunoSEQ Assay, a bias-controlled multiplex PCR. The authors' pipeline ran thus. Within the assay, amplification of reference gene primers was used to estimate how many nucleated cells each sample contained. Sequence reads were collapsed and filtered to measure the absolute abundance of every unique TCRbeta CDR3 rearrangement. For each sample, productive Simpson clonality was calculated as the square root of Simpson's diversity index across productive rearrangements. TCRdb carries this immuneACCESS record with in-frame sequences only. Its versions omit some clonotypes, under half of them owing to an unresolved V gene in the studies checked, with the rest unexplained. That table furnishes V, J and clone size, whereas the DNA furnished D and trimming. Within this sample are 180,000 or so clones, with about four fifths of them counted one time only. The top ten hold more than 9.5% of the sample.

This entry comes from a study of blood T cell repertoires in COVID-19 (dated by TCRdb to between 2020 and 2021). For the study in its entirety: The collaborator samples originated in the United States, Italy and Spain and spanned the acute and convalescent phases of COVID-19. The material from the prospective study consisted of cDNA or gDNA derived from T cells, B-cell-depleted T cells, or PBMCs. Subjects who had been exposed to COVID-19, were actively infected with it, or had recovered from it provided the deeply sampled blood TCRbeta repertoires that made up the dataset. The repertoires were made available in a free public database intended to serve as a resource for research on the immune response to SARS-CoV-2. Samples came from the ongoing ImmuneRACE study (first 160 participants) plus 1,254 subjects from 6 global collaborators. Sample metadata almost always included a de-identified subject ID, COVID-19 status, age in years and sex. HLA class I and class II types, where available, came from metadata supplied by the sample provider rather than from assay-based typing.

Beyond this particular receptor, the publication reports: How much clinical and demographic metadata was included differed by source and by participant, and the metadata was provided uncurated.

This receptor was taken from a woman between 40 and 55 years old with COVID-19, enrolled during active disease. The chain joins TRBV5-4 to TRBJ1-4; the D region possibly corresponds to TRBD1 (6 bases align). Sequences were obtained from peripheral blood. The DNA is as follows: TGTGCCAGCAGCTCCCTGGACAGCGGCTATTCTAATGAAAAACTGTTTTTT. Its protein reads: CASSSLDSGYSNEKLFF.